This T cell receptor (beta chain) was recorded in a study of type 1 regulatory T cells. Overall study: This in vitro CD4 product, T-allo10, is enriched for Tr1 cells and alloantigen-specific. Study-wide findings and caveats: Compared with non-type 1 regulatory T cells, type 1 regulatory T cells showed a more restricted TCR repertoire.

Of note for this clonotype: Its antigen is not identified.

TCRdb reprocessed the reads via MiXCR and lists one record per CDR3 protein. The sample consists of tens of thousands of distinct CDR3 sequences, less than 25% of them appearing once. Germline assignment: CDR1 DFQATT and CDR2 SNEGSKA (reference sequence). CDR3 length: 12 amino acids. With 3 bases removed from V and 8 bases from J, the gap between germline ends came to 8 bases. The sequencing input was cultured type 1 regulatory T (Tr1) cells, either the whole culture or a sorted fraction (not recorded which). The receptor was isolated from a human donor in good health. The J gene is TRBJ1-6, the V gene TRBV20-1; D ambiguous. The chain's CDR3 is CSARGPDSPLHF. CDR3 nucleotides: TGCAGTGCTAGGGGCCCGGATTCACCCCTCCACTTT.